Included here is one T cell receptor beta chain sequence, with context. The sample holds a few counts of this clonotype. Its specific antigen is unknown. No much larger clone is present one base from it, and per-base qualities are unavailable. V is pared back by 4 bases and J by 5 bases, with 12 bases lying between the germline termini. The CDR3 goes from the cysteine to the phenylalanine over 15 residues. Left in the record is the CDR3 DNA by itself, 45 bases read in frame from the first base. TCR beta repertoires were profiled from peripheral blood of 10 to 15 young patients with multiple sclerosis to demonstrate the VDJtools post-analysis software. The multiple sclerosis patients were children and adolescents between roughly 6 and 16 years of age. This sample is part of a study of post-analysis software for immune sequencing data (dated by TCRdb to between 2015 and 2017). With respect to the entire study: Disease courses on record covered relapsing-remitting, secondary progressive and progressive-relapsing multiple sclerosis, though some patients had no subtype annotation. A subset of samples was prepared in parallel using single-end sample barcoding, then pooled and co-amplified after Illumina adapter ligation. The multiple sclerosis patient repertoires were compared with 10 or so previously published healthy control repertoires from donors aged roughly 6 to 27 years.

Beyond this particular receptor, the publication reports: The control group was slightly older than the multiple sclerosis patient group. Significantly lower normalized Chao1 diversity was found in multiple sclerosis patients than in controls, suggesting substantial peripheral T-cell clonal expansion. Direct clustering with F measure showed strong co-clustering of samples prepared in the same batch, prompting a batch-effect correction. Significantly higher frequencies in patients than in controls were found for a few TRBV segments, including TRBV5-6, TRBV5-1 and TRBV20-1.

Library generation was performed with PCR. Sequencer: Illumina HiSeq 2500. To reduce PCR and sequencing biases, unique molecular identifiers were built into the TCR beta cDNA libraries. Roughly 0.5 million cDNA molecules were obtained per 1 to 10 million input T cells, so each molecule approximated one T cell. Patient libraries were prepared and sequenced with the same protocol used for the earlier healthy control dataset. Samples belonging to the same batch were prepared together, multiplexed and sequenced on a shared HiSeq lane. In the authors' own workflow: Raw barcoded reads were processed with MIGEC, discarding single-read molecular identifier groups before consensus assembly and CDR3 extraction. VDJtools was used for post-analysis of the clonotype tables, and diversity was normalized by down-sampling every dataset to the size of the smallest sample. To correct batch-related cross-sample contamination, repertoire overlap clustering matched CDR3 amino acid sequences but not nucleotide sequences. TCRdb trimmed public reads at Q25 via fastp, called clones via MiXCR and kept in-frame beta chains. Rows are unified per CDR3 protein, each entry keeping the most common DNA and genes. Here the V and J calls rest on TCRdb's processing, not on the authors' analysis. The sample yields more than 450,000 distinct CDR3 sequences; less than 40% were counted once. 4.5% to 7.5% of the sample is in the top ten clones.

The sequencing input was blood. This chain is built from TRBV12-3 or TRBV12-4 and TRBJ1-6, and TRBD1 may be the D gene, going by 5 matching bases. The clonotype was recovered from a girl aged 2-17 years with multiple sclerosis. The nucleotides are TGTGCCAGCAGTTCCCTCGGGACGGATAATTCACCCCTCCACTTT. It translates as CASSSLGTDNSPLHF.